The rows below give T cell receptor beta chains drawn from one sample of a study of control samples from healthy donors and cancer patients. TCRdb keeps only in-frame clones here, not all; method: immunoSEQ multiplex PCR. The profile covers 65,000 to 100,000 clones, with more than 70% appearing a single time and around 20% taken by the ten largest. Sequenced sample: blood. Every receptor here comes from a man aged 45 to 65 in good health. Both conserved end residues are part of each CDR3. Fields, in order: V gene, J gene, D gene, clone size, CDR3 protein, CDR3 DNA. D genes are given only for firm matches. Clone size is stated in some rows and not others, as once, few, many or a class when expanded.

TRBV11-3	TRBJ1-5	-	-	CASSLGGDQPQHF	TGTGCCAGCAGCTTAGGGGGCGATCAGCCCCAGCATTTT
TRBV4-1	TRBJ1-6	TRBD1	-	CASRLQGAGSLHF	TGCGCCAGCAGGCTTCAGGGGGCGGGGTCCCTCCACTTT
TRBV20-1	TRBJ2-3	-	-	CSAVSEGTQYF	TGCAGTGCGGTTTCGGAGGGTACGCAGTATTTT
TRBV19	TRBJ2-3	TRBD2	-	CASSTPGGDVHTDTQYF	TGTGCCAGTAGTACCCCCGGGGGGGATGTACACACAGATACGCAGTATTTT
TRBV24-1	TRBJ1-4	TRBD1	-	CATSDPDRDAEKLFF	TGTGCCACCAGTGATCCGGACAGGGATGCTGAAAAACTGTTTTTT
TRBV4-1	TRBJ1-5	-	once	CASSPTGHDNQPQHF	TGCGCCAGCAGCCCAACGGGACATGACAATCAGCCCCAGCATTTT
TRBV24-1	TRBJ1-2	-	-	CATSGGANYGYTF	TGTGCCACCAGTGGAGGGGCTAACTATGGCTACACCTTC
TRBV11-3	TRBJ1-1	-	-	CASSLDGRGGYTEAFF	TGTGCCAGCAGCTTAGACGGACGGGGAGGGTACACTGAAGCTTTCTTT
TRBV9	TRBJ2-3	-	-	CASSVGSTDTQYF	TGTGCCAGCAGCGTCGGGAGCACAGATACGCAGTATTTT
TRBV30	TRBJ1-1	-	-	CAWSLRQEVAFF	TGTGCCTGGAGTCTCCGACAGGAGGTGGCTTTCTTT
TRBV2	TRBJ2-7	-	-	CASREDRYSYEQYF	TGTGCCAGCAGGGAAGACAGGTACTCCTACGAGCAGTACTTC
TRBV7-9	TRBJ2-1	-	few	CASSLTSVYNEQFF	TGTGCCAGCAGCTTAACCTCGGTCTACAATGAGCAGTTCTTC
TRBV5-6	TRBJ1-5	-	once	CASSLEGYSNQPQHF	TGTGCCAGCAGCTTGGAAGGATATAGCAATCAGCCCCAGCATTTT
TRBV6-2/TRBV6-3	TRBJ1-2	-	-	CASSFQGVFYGYTF	TGTGCCAGCAGTTTCCAGGGTGTTTTCTATGGCTACACCTTC
TRBV6-1	TRBJ2-3	-	-	CASTPIGLSADTQYF	TGTGCCAGCACCCCTATCGGACTTTCGGCAGATACGCAGTATTTT
TRBV24-1	TRBJ1-2	-	-	CATSDFSANYGYTF	TGTGCCACCAGTGATTTCTCCGCTAACTATGGCTACACCTTC
TRBV7-9	TRBJ1-1	-	-	CASRYRGVGETEAFF	TGTGCCAGCAGGTACCGAGGTGTAGGAGAAACTGAAGCTTTCTTT
TRBV12-3/TRBV12-4	TRBJ1-6	-	few	CASRASGRSPLHF	TGTGCCAGCAGGGCTTCGGGCAGATCACCCCTCCACTTT
TRBV15	TRBJ2-4	-	-	CATSRGGVAKNIQYF	TGTGCCACCAGCAGAGGGGGGGTAGCCAAAAACATTCAGTACTTC
TRBV7-2	TRBJ1-1	TRBD1	few	CASSFTGGVNTEAFF	TGTGCCAGCAGCTTTACAGGGGGAGTGAACACTGAAGCTTTCTTT
TRBV27	TRBJ1-1	-	-	CASSLHSEGEAFF	TGTGCCAGCAGTCTCCACAGCGAAGGTGAAGCTTTCTTT
TRBV2	TRBJ1-2	TRBD1	-	CASSGDRGDGYTF	TGTGCCAGCAGCGGGGACAGGGGAGACGGCTACACCTTC
TRBV28	TRBJ2-7	-	-	CASRQPLRYEQYF	TGTGCCAGCAGACAGCCCCTACGCTACGAGCAGTACTTC
TRBV5-1	TRBJ1-2	-	-	CASSLELANWGYTF	TGCGCCAGCAGCTTGGAGTTGGCAAATTGGGGCTACACCTTC
TRBV7-2	TRBJ1-5	-	-	CASSLERVQPQHF	TGTGCCAGCAGCTTAGAGCGGGTACAGCCCCAGCATTTT
TRBV5-1	TRBJ2-1	-	-	CASSLDGGATEQFF	TGCGCCAGCAGCTTGGATGGGGGGGCGACTGAGCAGTTCTTC
TRBV29-1	TRBJ2-3	-	-	CSVKGGTVSTDTQYF	TGCAGCGTGAAAGGGGGGACAGTTAGCACAGATACGCAGTATTTT
TRBV5-1	TRBJ2-1	-	-	CASSLATGGNEQFF	TGCGCCAGCAGCTTGGCGACTGGTGGGAATGAGCAGTTCTTC
TRBV7-8	TRBJ2-2	-	-	CASSPAPGDTGELFF	TGTGCCAGCAGCCCGGCCCCCGGGGACACCGGGGAGCTGTTTTTT
TRBV27	TRBJ2-2	-	-	CASSFRVAGELFF	TGTGCCAGCAGTTTTAGAGTCGCCGGGGAGCTGTTTTTT
TRBV14	TRBJ2-5	TRBD2	-	CASRSKVVAGVETQYF	TGTGCCAGCAGATCAAAGGTAGTAGCGGGAGTGGAGACCCAGTACTTC
TRBV5-1	TRBJ2-3	-	-	CASSLQGSVTDTQYF	TGCGCCAGCAGCTTGCAAGGGTCGGTGACAGATACGCAGTATTTT
TRBV27	TRBJ1-6	TRBD1	-	CASSILTGGLDSPLHF	TGTGCCAGCAGTATACTGACAGGGGGCTTGGATTCACCCCTCCACTTT
TRBV6-2/TRBV6-3	TRBJ2-7	-	-	CASSYSESYEQYF	TGTGCCAGCAGTTACTCCGAATCCTACGAGCAGTACTTC
TRBV6-5	TRBJ2-5	-	-	CASRKVGTSETQYF	TGTGCCAGCAGGAAGGTCGGGACATCAGAGACCCAGTACTTC
TRBV18	TRBJ2-5	TRBD2	few	CASSPRGEGETQYF	TGTGCCAGCTCACCACGAGGGGAGGGAGAGACCCAGTACTTC
TRBV24-1	TRBJ2-2	-	-	CATSDSEFAGELFF	TGTGCCACCAGTGATTCGGAATTCGCCGGGGAGCTGTTTTTT
TRBV18	TRBJ1-2	TRBD1	-	CASSPEQGEYGYTF	TGTGCCAGCTCACCAGAACAGGGGGAGTATGGCTACACCTTC
TRBV28	TRBJ1-2	-	-	CASSQLQGIYGYTF	TGTGCCAGCAGCCAGCTACAGGGCATCTATGGCTACACCTTC
TRBV10-1	TRBJ2-5	TRBD2	-	CASSAQREGVETQYF	TGCGCCAGCAGTGCCCAGCGGGAGGGGGTTGAGACCCAGTACTTC
TRBV4-3	TRBJ2-1	TRBD2	-	CASSQALAGGLYNEQFF	TGCGCCAGCAGCCAAGCCTTAGCGGGAGGCTTATACAATGAGCAGTTCTTC
TRBV2	TRBJ2-2	-	-	CASSAGLGTGELFF	TGTGCCAGCAGCGCAGGGCTGGGCACCGGGGAGCTGTTTTTT
TRBV18	TRBJ2-2	TRBD1	-	CASSPDRAGELFF	TGTGCCAGCTCACCAGACAGGGCCGGGGAGCTGTTTTTT
TRBV3-1/TRBV3-2	TRBJ1-6	-	-	CASRGNTRNSPLHF	TGTGCCAGCAGAGGGAATACGAGAAATTCACCCCTCCACTTT
TRBV7-3	TRBJ2-1	TRBD2	-	CASSLTSGRYNEQFF	TGTGCCAGCAGCCTTACTAGCGGCCGCTACAATGAGCAGTTCTTC
TRBV28	TRBJ1-4	-	-	CASSPGPGLFF	TGTGCCAGCAGCCCGGGCCCAGGACTGTTTTTT
TRBV7-2	TRBJ2-5	TRBD2	-	CASSLTSGGPTKETQYF	TGTGCCAGCAGCTTAACTAGCGGGGGGCCGACAAAAGAGACCCAGTACTTC
TRBV4-2	TRBJ2-1	-	-	CASSQVLASPTNEQFF	TGTGCCAGCAGCCAAGTACTAGCCTCACCCACCAATGAGCAGTTCTTC
TRBV4-2	TRBJ2-7	TRBD2	-	CASSQSSGSNDEQYF	TGTGCCAGCAGCCAATCTAGCGGGAGCAACGACGAGCAGTACTTC
TRBV24-1	TRBJ2-3	TRBD1	-	CATSESTGTPDTQYF	TGTGCCACCAGTGAGTCGACAGGGACCCCAGATACGCAGTATTTT
TRBV7-6	TRBJ2-3	TRBD1	-	CASSFRQGGSTDTQYF	TGTGCCAGCAGCTTCCGACAGGGTGGGAGCACAGATACGCAGTATTTT
TRBV7-4	TRBJ2-2	-	-	CASSLPALSRGLTGELFF	TGTGCCAGCAGCTTACCCGCTCTCTCTCGCGGTTTAACCGGGGAGCTGTTTTTT
TRBV2	TRBJ2-7	TRBD2	-	CASSETPRGRTYEQYF	TGTGCCAGCAGTGAAACCCCACGCGGGAGGACCTACGAGCAGTACTTC
TRBV28	TRBJ1-5	TRBD1	-	CASRGQGFSNQPQHF	TGTGCCAGCAGGGGACAGGGATTTAGCAATCAGCCCCAGCATTTT